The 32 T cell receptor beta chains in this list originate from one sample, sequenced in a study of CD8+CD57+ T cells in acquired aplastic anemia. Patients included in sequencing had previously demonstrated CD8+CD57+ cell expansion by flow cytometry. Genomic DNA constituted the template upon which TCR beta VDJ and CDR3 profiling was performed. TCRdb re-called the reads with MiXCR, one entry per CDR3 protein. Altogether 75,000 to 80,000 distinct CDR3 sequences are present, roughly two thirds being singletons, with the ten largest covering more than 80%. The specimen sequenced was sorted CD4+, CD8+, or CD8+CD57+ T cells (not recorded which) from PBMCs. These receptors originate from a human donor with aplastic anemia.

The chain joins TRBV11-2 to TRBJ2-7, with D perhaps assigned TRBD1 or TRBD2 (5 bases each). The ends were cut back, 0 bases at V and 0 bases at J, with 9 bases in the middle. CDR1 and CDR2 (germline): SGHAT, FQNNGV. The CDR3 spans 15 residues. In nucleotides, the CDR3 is TGTGCCAGCAGCTTAGAAGGGACGGACTCCTACGAGCAGTACTTC. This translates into CASSLEGTDSYEQYF.

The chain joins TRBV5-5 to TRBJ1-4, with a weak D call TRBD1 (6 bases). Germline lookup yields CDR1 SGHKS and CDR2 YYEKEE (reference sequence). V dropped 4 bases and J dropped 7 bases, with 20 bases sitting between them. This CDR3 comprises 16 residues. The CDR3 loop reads CASSNYGQSEGEKLFF. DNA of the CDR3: TGTGCCAGCAGCAACTACGGACAGTCGGAAGGTGAAAAACTGTTTTTT.

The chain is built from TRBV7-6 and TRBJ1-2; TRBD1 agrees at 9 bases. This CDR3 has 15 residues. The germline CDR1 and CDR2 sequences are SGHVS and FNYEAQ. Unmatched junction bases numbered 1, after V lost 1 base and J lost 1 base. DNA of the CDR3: TGTGCCAGCAGCTTAGGGACAGGGGTTAACTATGGCTACACCTTC. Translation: CASSLGTGVNYGYTF.

The CDR3 reads CSADPYNNYGYTF. CDR3 coding DNA: TGCAGTGCGGACCCGTACAATAACTATGGCTACACCTTC. The genes are TRBV20-1 and TRBJ1-2; D is undetermined. Per germline, CDR1 DFQATT and CDR2 SNEGSKA (reference sequence). The CDR3 totals 13 residues. The V end lost 6 bases, the J end lost 1 base, and 12 bases lay between the germline ends.

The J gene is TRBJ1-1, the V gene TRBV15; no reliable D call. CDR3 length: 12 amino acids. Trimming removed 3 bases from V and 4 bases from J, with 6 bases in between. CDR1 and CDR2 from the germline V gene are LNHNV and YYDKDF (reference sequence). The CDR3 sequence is CATSSLATEAFF. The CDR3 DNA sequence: TGTGCCACCAGCAGTTTAGCCACTGAAGCTTTCTTT.

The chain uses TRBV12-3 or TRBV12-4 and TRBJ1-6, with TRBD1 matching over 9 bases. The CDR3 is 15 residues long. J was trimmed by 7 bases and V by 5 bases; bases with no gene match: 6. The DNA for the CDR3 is TGTGCCAGCAGTGCCTCCGGGACAGGGAATTCACCCCTCCACTTT. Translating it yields CASSASGTGNSPLHF.

The CDR3 bases are TGTGCCAGCAGCTTAGACAGCTTCTACGAGCAGTACTTC. Amino acid sequence: CASSLDSFYEQYF. This sequence joins TRBV7-2 and TRBJ2-7; D is unresolved. Germline CDR1 SGHTA, CDR2 FQGNSA. The CDR3 contains 13 residues. V was clipped by 1 base and J by 3 bases, with 7 bases between them.

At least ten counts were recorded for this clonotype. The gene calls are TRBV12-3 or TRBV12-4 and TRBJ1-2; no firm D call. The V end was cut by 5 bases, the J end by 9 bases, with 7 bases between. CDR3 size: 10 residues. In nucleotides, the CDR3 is TGTGCCAGCAGTGGAGCGAGCTACACCTTC. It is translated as CASSGASYTF.

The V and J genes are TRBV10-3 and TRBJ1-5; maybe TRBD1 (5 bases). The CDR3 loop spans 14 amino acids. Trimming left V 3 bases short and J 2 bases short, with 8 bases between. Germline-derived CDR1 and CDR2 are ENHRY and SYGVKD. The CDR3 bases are TGTGCCATCAGTGAAGGGGTTCGCAATCAGCCCCAGCATTTT. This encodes CAISEGVRNQPQHF.

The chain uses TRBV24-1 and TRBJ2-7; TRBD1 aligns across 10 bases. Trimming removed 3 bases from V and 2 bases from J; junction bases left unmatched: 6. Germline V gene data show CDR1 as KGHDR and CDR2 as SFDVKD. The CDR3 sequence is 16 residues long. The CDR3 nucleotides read TGTGCCACCAGTGATCCTGGGACAGGGGCAACCTACGAGCAGTACTTC. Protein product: CATSDPGTGATYEQYF.

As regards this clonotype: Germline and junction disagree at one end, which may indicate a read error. CDR3 coding DNA: TGTGCCACCGGCAGAGGGACCGGGACGGGCTCCTACGAGCAGTACTTC. Translating it yields CATGRGTGTGSYEQYF. V is TRBV15 and J is TRBJ2-7; either TRBD1 or TRBD2 may supply D (5 bases each). This CDR3 has 16 residues. Germline V gene sequence: CDR1 LNHNV, CDR2 YYDKDF (reference sequence).

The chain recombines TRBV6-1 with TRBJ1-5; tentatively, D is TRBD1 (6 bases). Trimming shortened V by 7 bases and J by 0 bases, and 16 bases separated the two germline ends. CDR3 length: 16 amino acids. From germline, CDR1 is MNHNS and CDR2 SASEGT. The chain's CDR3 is CASITGRGYSNQPQHF. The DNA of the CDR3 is TGTGCCAGCATTACAGGGAGGGGATATAGCAATCAGCCCCAGCATTTT.

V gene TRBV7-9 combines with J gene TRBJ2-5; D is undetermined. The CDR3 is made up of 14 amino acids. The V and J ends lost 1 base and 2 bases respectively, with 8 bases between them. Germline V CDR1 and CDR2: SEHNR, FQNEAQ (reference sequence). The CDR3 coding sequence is TGTGCCAGCAGCTTAGATTTGGCGCAAGAGACCCAGTACTTC. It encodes CASSLDLAQETQYF.

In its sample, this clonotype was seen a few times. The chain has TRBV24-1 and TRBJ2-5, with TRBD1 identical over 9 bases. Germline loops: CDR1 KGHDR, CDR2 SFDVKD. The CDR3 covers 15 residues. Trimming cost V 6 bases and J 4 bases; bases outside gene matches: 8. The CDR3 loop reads CATSTPTGGVETQYF. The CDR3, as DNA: TGTGCCACCAGTACGCCCACAGGGGGCGTAGAGACCCAGTACTTC.

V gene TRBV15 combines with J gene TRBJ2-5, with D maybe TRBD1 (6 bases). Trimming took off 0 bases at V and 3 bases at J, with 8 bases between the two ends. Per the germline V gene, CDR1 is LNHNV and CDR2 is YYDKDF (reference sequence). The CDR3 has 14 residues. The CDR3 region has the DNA TGTGCCACCAGCAGAGACAGGGGAAAAGAGACCCAGTACTTC. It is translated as CATSRDRGKETQYF.

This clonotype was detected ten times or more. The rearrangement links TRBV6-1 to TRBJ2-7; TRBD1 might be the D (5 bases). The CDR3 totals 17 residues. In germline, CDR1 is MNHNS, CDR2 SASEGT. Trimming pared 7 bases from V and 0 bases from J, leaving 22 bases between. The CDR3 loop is CASIEAGLGPFSYEQYF. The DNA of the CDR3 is TGTGCCAGCATCGAAGCAGGGTTAGGCCCCTTCTCCTACGAGCAGTACTTC.

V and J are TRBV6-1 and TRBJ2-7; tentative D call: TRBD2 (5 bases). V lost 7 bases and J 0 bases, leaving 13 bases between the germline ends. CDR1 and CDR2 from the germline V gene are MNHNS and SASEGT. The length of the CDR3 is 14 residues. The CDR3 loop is CASNRGASSYEQYF. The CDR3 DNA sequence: TGTGCCAGCAATCGGGGTGCGAGCTCCTACGAGCAGTACTTC.

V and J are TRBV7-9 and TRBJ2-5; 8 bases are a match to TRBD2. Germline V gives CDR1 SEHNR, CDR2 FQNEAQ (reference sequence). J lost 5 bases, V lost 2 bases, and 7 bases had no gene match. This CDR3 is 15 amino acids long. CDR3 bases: TGTGCCAGCAGCTTATTTAGCGGGATAAGCGAGACCCAGTACTTC. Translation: CASSLFSGISETQYF. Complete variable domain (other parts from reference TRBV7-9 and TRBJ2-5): DTGVSQNPRHKITKRGQNVTFRCDPISEHNRLYWYRQTLGQGPEFLTYFQNEAQLEKSRLLSDRFSAERPKGSFSTLEIQRTEQGDSAMYLCASSLFSGISETQYFGPGTRLLVL.

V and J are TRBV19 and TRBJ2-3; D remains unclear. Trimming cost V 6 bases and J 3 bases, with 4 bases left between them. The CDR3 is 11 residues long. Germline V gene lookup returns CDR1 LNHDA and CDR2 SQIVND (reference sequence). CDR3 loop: CASSLTDTQYF. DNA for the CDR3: TGTGCCAGTAGCCTAACAGATACGCAGTATTTT.

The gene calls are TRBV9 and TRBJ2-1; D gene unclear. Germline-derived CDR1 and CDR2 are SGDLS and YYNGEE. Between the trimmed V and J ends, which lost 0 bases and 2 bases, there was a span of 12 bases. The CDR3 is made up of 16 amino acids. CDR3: CASSVDVGKPYNEQFF. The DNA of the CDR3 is TGTGCCAGCAGCGTAGACGTGGGGAAGCCCTACAATGAGCAGTTCTTC.

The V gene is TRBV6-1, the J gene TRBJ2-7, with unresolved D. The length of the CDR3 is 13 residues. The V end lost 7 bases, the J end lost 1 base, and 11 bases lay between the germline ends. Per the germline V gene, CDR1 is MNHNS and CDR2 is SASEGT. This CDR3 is CASTGRSSYEQYF. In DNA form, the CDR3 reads TGTGCCAGCACGGGCCGATCGTCCTACGAGCAGTACTTC.

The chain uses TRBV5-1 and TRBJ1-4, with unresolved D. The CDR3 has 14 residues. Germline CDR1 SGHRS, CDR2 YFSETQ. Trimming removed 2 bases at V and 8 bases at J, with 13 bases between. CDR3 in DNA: TGCGCCAGCAGCTTCGGAGGAGAGAGCGAAAAACTGTTTTTT. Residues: CASSFGGESEKLFF. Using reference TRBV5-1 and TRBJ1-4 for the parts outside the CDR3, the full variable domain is KAGVTQTPRYLIKTRGQQVTLSCSPISGHRSVSWYQQTPGQGLQFLFEYFSETQRNKGNFPGRFSGRQFSNSRSEMNVSTLELGDSALYLCASSFGGESEKLFFGSGTQLSVL.

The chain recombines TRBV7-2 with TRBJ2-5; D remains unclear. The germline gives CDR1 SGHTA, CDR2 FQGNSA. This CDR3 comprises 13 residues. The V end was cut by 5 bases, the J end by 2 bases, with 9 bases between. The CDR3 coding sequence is TGTGCCAGCAGCGCACTCGAACAAGAGACCCAGTACTTC. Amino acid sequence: CASSALEQETQYF. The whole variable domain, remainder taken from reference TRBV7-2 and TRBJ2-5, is GAGVSQSPSNKVTEKGKDVELRCDPISGHTALYWYRQSLGQGLEFLIYFQGNSAPDKSGLPSDRFSAERTGGSVSTLTIQRTQQEDSAVYLCASSALEQETQYFGPGTRLLVL.

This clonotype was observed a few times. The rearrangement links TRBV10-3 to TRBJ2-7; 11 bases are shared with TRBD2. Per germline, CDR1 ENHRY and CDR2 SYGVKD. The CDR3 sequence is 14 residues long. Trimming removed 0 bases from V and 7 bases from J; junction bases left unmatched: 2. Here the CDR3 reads CAISESGLAEEQYF. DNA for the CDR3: TGTGCCATCAGTGAGTCGGGACTAGCGGAAGAGCAGTACTTC.

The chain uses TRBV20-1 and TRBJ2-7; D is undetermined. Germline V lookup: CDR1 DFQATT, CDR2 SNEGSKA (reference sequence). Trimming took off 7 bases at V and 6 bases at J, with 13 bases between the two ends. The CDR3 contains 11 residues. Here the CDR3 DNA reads TGCAGTGTTAGGTCCGGGCGCGAGCAGTACTTC. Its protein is CSVRSGREQYF.

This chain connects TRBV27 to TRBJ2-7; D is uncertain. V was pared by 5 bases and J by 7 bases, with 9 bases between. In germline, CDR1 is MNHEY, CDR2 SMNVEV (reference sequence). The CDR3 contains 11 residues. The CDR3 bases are TGTGCCAGCAGTCCCCTCCGGGAGCAGTACTTC. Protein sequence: CASSPLREQYF.

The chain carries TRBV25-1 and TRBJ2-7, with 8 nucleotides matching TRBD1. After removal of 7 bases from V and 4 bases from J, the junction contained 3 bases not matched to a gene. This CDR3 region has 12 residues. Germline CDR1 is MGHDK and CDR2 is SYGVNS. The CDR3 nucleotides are TGTGCCAGCACGGACAGGGTTTACGAGCAGTACTTC. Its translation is CASTDRVYEQYF.

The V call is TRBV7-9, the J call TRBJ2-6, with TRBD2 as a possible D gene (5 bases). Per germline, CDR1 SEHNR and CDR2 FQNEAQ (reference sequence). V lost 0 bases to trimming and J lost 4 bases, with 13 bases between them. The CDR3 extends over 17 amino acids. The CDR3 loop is CASSLARTRSGANVLTF. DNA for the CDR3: TGTGCCAGCAGCTTAGCGAGGACTCGGTCCGGGGCCAACGTCCTGACTTTC.

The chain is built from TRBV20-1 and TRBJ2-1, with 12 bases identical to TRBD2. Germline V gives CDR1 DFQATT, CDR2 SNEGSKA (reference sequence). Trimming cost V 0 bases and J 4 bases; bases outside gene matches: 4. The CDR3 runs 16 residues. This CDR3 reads CSARDLAGGPYNEQFF. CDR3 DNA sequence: TGCAGTGCTAGAGACCTAGCGGGAGGGCCTTACAATGAGCAGTTCTTC.

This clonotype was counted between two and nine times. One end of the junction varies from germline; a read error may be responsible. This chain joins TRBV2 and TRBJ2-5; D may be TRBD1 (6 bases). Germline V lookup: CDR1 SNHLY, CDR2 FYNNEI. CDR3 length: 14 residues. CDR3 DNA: TGTGCCAGCAGGGAAGGACAGTCTCAAGAGACCCAGTACTTC. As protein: CASREGQSQETQYF.

CDR3 DNA sequence: TGTGCCAGCAGCTTAGGGCAGGGCAGCGCCTACGAGCAGTACTTC. Translated, it gives CASSLGQGSAYEQYF. The V call is TRBV7-7, the J call TRBJ2-7, with a weak D call TRBD1 (5 bases). V lost 1 base and J 2 bases, leaving 12 bases between the germline ends. Germline values: CDR1 SSHAT, CDR2 FNYEAQ (reference sequence). The CDR3 is 15 residues long. The complete variable domain, with remaining parts taken from reference TRBV7-7 and TRBJ2-7, reads GAGVSQSPRYKVTKRGQDVTLRCDPISSHATLYWYQQALGQGPEFLTYFNYEAQPDKSGLPSDRFSAERPEGSISTLTIQRTEQRDSAMYRCASSLGQGSAYEQYFGPGTRLTVT.

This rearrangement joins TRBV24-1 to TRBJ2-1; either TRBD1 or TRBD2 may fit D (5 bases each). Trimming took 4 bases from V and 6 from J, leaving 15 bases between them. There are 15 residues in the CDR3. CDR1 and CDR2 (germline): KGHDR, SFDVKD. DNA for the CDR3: TGTGCCACCAGTGAAAGGGGAGTCACCCGCAATGAGCAGTTCTTC. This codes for CATSERGVTRNEQFF.